This T cell receptor (beta chain) was captured by sequencing in a study of shared clonotypes between healthy human individuals. Study results and caveats: Clonotype sharing among donors was expected to depend on sequencing depth. For sorted subsets, rarefaction showed incomplete sequencing despite large depth. Unshared clonotypes carried lower generation probabilities than those common to all four donors.

Germline V gene sequence: CDR1 SNHLY, CDR2 FYNNEI. The CDR3 is 15 amino acids. V was cut by 7 bases and J by 0 bases, with 10 bases left in between. Sequenced by immunoSEQ multiplex PCR; TCRdb stores in-frame clones only, minus some. The table records some 2.3 million clones, approximately 93% of them present only once. This clone came up once. Antigen specificity is unknown. The rearrangement uses TRBV2 and TRBJ2-6; weak D call: TRBD2 (5 bases). The sample was naive CD4+ T cells from PBMCs. Described subset: CD45RA+ positively selected. The receptor comes from a man between 18 and 29 years old in good health. Some clones in this sample may be carry-over from other donors' samples. Written as DNA, the CDR3 is TGTGCCAGCACCCTGGAGGCCTCTGGGGCCAACGTCCTGACTTTC. Protein: CASTLEASGANVLTF.